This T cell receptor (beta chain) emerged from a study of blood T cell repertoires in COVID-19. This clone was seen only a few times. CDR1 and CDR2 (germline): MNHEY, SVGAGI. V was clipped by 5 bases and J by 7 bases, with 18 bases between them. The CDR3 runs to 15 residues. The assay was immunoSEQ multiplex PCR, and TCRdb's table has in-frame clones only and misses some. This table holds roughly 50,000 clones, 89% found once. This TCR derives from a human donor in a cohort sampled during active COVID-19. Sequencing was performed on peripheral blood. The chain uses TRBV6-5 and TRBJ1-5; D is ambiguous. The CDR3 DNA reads TGTGCCAGCAGTCCCCGGGGAGGGTGGGGACAGCCCCAGCATTTT. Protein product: CASSPRGGWGQPQHF.